The rows below give T cell receptor beta chains drawn from one sample of a study of molecular identifiers for immune sequencing clone quantification. TCRdb fed the PCR reads into MiXCR, producing one record per CDR3 protein. The sample records about half a million distinct CDR3 sequences, about 26% being singletons. Source material: naive CD8+ T cells from blood, with Jurkat cell RNA spiked in. These receptors were collected from a human donor in good health. Some libraries in this study had Jurkat cell RNA spiked in. Both conserved end residues are part of each CDR3. Each record gives: D gene, J gene, V gene, clone size, CDR3 DNA, CDR3 protein. A D gene is named only where the DNA matches it firmly. Size is stated for part of the rows, as once, few or many counts, or as a class when the clone is expanded.

d_gene: TRBD1
j_gene: TRBJ2-2
v_gene: TRBV6-6
abundance: NA
CDR3nt: TGTGCCTGCAGGGGGGGGGAGCTGTTTTTT
CDR3aa: CACRGGELFF

d_gene: NA
j_gene: TRBJ2-3
v_gene: TRBV14
abundance: many
CDR3nt: TGTGCCAGCAGCACCTCCTATAGCACAGATACGCAGTATTTT
CDR3aa: CASSTSYSTDTQYF

d_gene: NA
j_gene: TRBJ1-5
v_gene: TRBV20-1
abundance: many
CDR3nt: TGCAGTGCTAGAGATGGGTGGGGGGCTGGTCAGCCCCAGCATTTT
CDR3aa: CSARDGWGAGQPQHF

d_gene: NA
j_gene: TRBJ2-5
v_gene: TRBV19
abundance: NA
CDR3nt: TGTGCCAGTAGTACCCGGGACATGAGCCAAGAGACCCAGTACTTC
CDR3aa: CASSTRDMSQETQYF

d_gene: TRBD1
j_gene: TRBJ1-1
v_gene: TRBV6-2/TRBV6-3
abundance: NA
CDR3nt: TGTGCCAGCAGTTACGCCTCCGGGACAGAGTTGGTGAACACTGAAGCTTTCTTT
CDR3aa: CASSYASGTELVNTEAFF

d_gene: NA
j_gene: TRBJ2-1
v_gene: TRBV28
abundance: NA
CDR3nt: TGTGCCAGCAGTATCCCCTCAGGGCGGGTGCACAGTGAGCAGTTCTTC
CDR3aa: CASSIPSGRVHSEQFF

d_gene: NA
j_gene: TRBJ2-1
v_gene: TRBV9
abundance: NA
CDR3nt: TGTGCCAGCAGCACTATCAACAATGAGCAGTTCTTC
CDR3aa: CASSTINNEQFF

d_gene: TRBD1
j_gene: TRBJ2-1
v_gene: TRBV11-2
abundance: few
CDR3nt: TGTGCCAGCAGCCTATCTACAGGGGGAGGAGGTGAGCAGTTCTTC
CDR3aa: CASSLSTGGGGEQFF

d_gene: TRBD2
j_gene: TRBJ2-7
v_gene: TRBV20-1
abundance: few
CDR3nt: TGCAGTGCTAGACTAGCGGGGGAACACGAGCAGTACTTC
CDR3aa: CSARLAGEHEQYF

d_gene: NA
j_gene: TRBJ1-5
v_gene: TRBV19
abundance: few
CDR3nt: TGTGCCAGTAGTATAAGGGATACAGGGTACCAGCCCCAGCATTTT
CDR3aa: CASSIRDTGYQPQHF

d_gene: NA
j_gene: TRBJ2-7
v_gene: TRBV30
abundance: few
CDR3nt: TGTGCCTTACAGACGATAACATACGAGCAGTACTTC
CDR3aa: CALQTITYEQYF

d_gene: NA
j_gene: TRBJ2-2
v_gene: TRBV19
abundance: few
CDR3nt: TGTGCCAGTAGTATAGTTCTCAGGGTGGGAAACGGGGAGCTGTTTTTT
CDR3aa: CASSIVLRVGNGELFF

d_gene: TRBD2
j_gene: TRBJ2-7
v_gene: TRBV6-5
abundance: NA
CDR3nt: TGTGCCAGCAGTTACTTGGCGGGAGGGCTCCACGAGCAGTACTTC
CDR3aa: CASSYLAGGLHEQYF

d_gene: NA
j_gene: TRBJ2-5
v_gene: TRBV7-9
abundance: NA
CDR3nt: TGTGCCAGCAGCTTTGCTCTAGCTAGAGCGGTTGAGACCCAGTACTTC
CDR3aa: CASSFALARAVETQYF

d_gene: NA
j_gene: TRBJ1-1
v_gene: TRBV27
abundance: many
CDR3nt: TGTGCCAGCAGTTTAGACGGTTGGGATTCGGGCACTGAAGCTTTCTTT
CDR3aa: CASSLDGWDSGTEAFF

d_gene: NA
j_gene: TRBJ2-1
v_gene: TRBV12-3/TRBV12-4
abundance: NA
CDR3nt: TGTGCCAGCAGTTCCCAGGGCATCCACGGTGAGCAGTTCTTC
CDR3aa: CASSSQGIHGEQFF

d_gene: NA
j_gene: TRBJ1-1
v_gene: TRBV20-1
abundance: NA
CDR3nt: TGCAGTGCTACCAGGGACGGATCCGGCACTGAAGCTTTCTTT
CDR3aa: CSATRDGSGTEAFF

d_gene: NA
j_gene: TRBJ1-1
v_gene: TRBV4-3
abundance: few
CDR3nt: TGCGCCAGCAGCCAATCGACAGCGATGAACACTGAAGCTTTCTTT
CDR3aa: CASSQSTAMNTEAFF

d_gene: TRBD1
j_gene: TRBJ2-4
v_gene: TRBV19
abundance: NA
CDR3nt: TGTGCCAGTAGTACTTGGTTAGACAGGGAAGACGGCAAAAACATTCAGTACTTC
CDR3aa: CASSTWLDREDGKNIQYF

d_gene: NA
j_gene: TRBJ2-1
v_gene: TRBV27
abundance: NA
CDR3nt: TGTGCCAGCACGCCCTTCGGGGTCAGCTCCTACAATGAGCAGTTCTTC
CDR3aa: CASTPFGVSSYNEQFF

d_gene: TRBD2
j_gene: TRBJ2-2
v_gene: TRBV7-9
abundance: NA
CDR3nt: TGTGCCAGCAGCTCCCTAGCGGGAGTTACCACCGGGGAGCTGTTTTTT
CDR3aa: CASSSLAGVTTGELFF

d_gene: NA
j_gene: TRBJ1-1
v_gene: TRBV6-2/TRBV6-3
abundance: many
CDR3nt: TGTGCCAGCAGTTACGCAGGGCCGAGGACTGAAGCTTTCTTT
CDR3aa: CASSYAGPRTEAFF

d_gene: TRBD2
j_gene: TRBJ2-7
v_gene: TRBV27
abundance: NA
CDR3nt: TGTGCCAGCAGTCGTGGACTAGCGGGACCCTACGAGCAGTACTTC
CDR3aa: CASSRGLAGPYEQYF

d_gene: NA
j_gene: TRBJ2-7
v_gene: TRBV20-1
abundance: NA
CDR3nt: TGCAGTGCTAGAGATGCAGTGGAGGGGCAGGTATACGAGCAGTACTTC
CDR3aa: CSARDAVEGQVYEQYF

d_gene: TRBD1
j_gene: TRBJ2-7
v_gene: TRBV19
abundance: many
CDR3nt: TGTGCCAGTAGTGAGACAGGGCGCGAGCAGTACTTC
CDR3aa: CASSETGREQYF

d_gene: NA
j_gene: TRBJ2-7
v_gene: TRBV10-3
abundance: NA
CDR3nt: TGTGCCATCAGTCACCGGGACGGACCCTACGAGCAGTACTTC
CDR3aa: CAISHRDGPYEQYF

d_gene: TRBD2
j_gene: TRBJ2-7
v_gene: TRBV2
abundance: few
CDR3nt: TGTGCCAGCAGTGAGCTACTAGCGGCGACCTACGAGCAGTACTTC
CDR3aa: CASSELLAATYEQYF

d_gene: NA
j_gene: TRBJ1-1
v_gene: TRBV5-6
abundance: many
CDR3nt: TGTGCCAGCAGCCTTAGCTACAGGAGTGAAGCTTTCTTT
CDR3aa: CASSLSYRSEAFF

d_gene: NA
j_gene: TRBJ1-1
v_gene: TRBV5-6
abundance: NA
CDR3nt: TGTGCCAGCAGCCTGAAGGAGGGGCGAAACATGAACACTGAAGCTTTCTTT
CDR3aa: CASSLKEGRNMNTEAFF

d_gene: NA
j_gene: TRBJ1-1
v_gene: TRBV6-2/TRBV6-3
abundance: many
CDR3nt: TGTGCCAGCAGTTACTCGGCCGATAACACTGAAGCTTTCTTT
CDR3aa: CASSYSADNTEAFF

d_gene: NA
j_gene: TRBJ1-1
v_gene: TRBV7-9
abundance: many
CDR3nt: TGTGCCAGCAGCTCGGACGTAAACACTGAAGCTTTCTTT
CDR3aa: CASSSDVNTEAFF

d_gene: TRBD2
j_gene: TRBJ2-1
v_gene: TRBV30
abundance: few
CDR3nt: TGTGCCTGGAGCGCCACCTCTAGCGGGGGTCCCTACAATGAGCAGTTCTTC
CDR3aa: CAWSATSSGGPYNEQFF

d_gene: TRBD1
j_gene: TRBJ2-1
v_gene: TRBV6-2/TRBV6-3
abundance: NA
CDR3nt: TGTGCCAGCAGCTTAGCCCGGGACAGGGGGTACAATGAGCAGTTCTTC
CDR3aa: CASSLARDRGYNEQFF

d_gene: TRBD2
j_gene: TRBJ2-7
v_gene: TRBV4-3
abundance: NA
CDR3nt: TGCGCCAGCAGCCAAGATTTTTTCGGGCTAGCGGGAACCTACGAGCAGTACTTC
CDR3aa: CASSQDFFGLAGTYEQYF

d_gene: TRBD2
j_gene: TRBJ2-7
v_gene: TRBV29-1
abundance: many
CDR3nt: TGCAGCGCCCGCGGGGGTACGAACATGAGCTCCTACGAGCAGTACTTC
CDR3aa: CSARGGTNMSSYEQYF

d_gene: NA
j_gene: TRBJ2-3
v_gene: TRBV6-5
abundance: many
CDR3nt: TGTGCCAGCAGTTCCGGCCGCGCTCTAAAGGATACGCAGTATTTT
CDR3aa: CASSSGRALKDTQYF

d_gene: NA
j_gene: TRBJ2-1
v_gene: TRBV10-2
abundance: few
CDR3nt: TGCGCCAGCAGTGCCCCACGGGGGCAGTTCTTC
CDR3aa: CASSAPRGQFF

d_gene: NA
j_gene: TRBJ2-7
v_gene: TRBV27
abundance: few
CDR3nt: TGTGCCAGCAGTTTCGGCAGGGCCCTAGGGATCTACGAGCAGTACTTC
CDR3aa: CASSFGRALGIYEQYF

d_gene: NA
j_gene: TRBJ2-2
v_gene: TRBV3-1
abundance: few
CDR3nt: TGTGCCAGCAGGGATACTAGCCCATACACCGGGGAGCTGTTTTTT
CDR3aa: CASRDTSPYTGELFF

d_gene: NA
j_gene: TRBJ2-7
v_gene: TRBV6-2/TRBV6-3
abundance: NA
CDR3nt: TGTGCCAGCAGTATAGTTAGCTCCTACGAGCAGTACTTC
CDR3aa: CASSIVSSYEQYF

d_gene: TRBD1
j_gene: TRBJ2-7
v_gene: TRBV6-2/TRBV6-3
abundance: NA
CDR3nt: TGTGCCAGCAGTTCCTCACACGGGACAGCAAACTTC
CDR3aa: CASSSSHGTANF

d_gene: NA
j_gene: TRBJ2-2
v_gene: TRBV7-9
abundance: NA
CDR3nt: TGTGCCAGCAGCCCCGCCCGGATGAACACCGGGGAGCTGTTTTTT
CDR3aa: CASSPARMNTGELFF

d_gene: NA
j_gene: TRBJ2-2
v_gene: TRBV28
abundance: NA
CDR3nt: TGTGCCAGCAGGACGAACACCGGGGAGCTGTTTTTT
CDR3aa: CASRTNTGELFF

d_gene: TRBD1
j_gene: TRBJ1-1
v_gene: TRBV30
abundance: many
CDR3nt: TGTGCCTGGAGTCCCGGGACAGGGGAAGCTTTCTTT
CDR3aa: CAWSPGTGEAFF

d_gene: NA
j_gene: TRBJ1-5
v_gene: TRBV4-1
abundance: many
CDR3nt: TGCGCCAGCAGCGCAGCAGGGGCAGGTAATCAGCCCCAGCATTTT
CDR3aa: CASSAAGAGNQPQHF

d_gene: TRBD1
j_gene: TRBJ1-1
v_gene: TRBV12-3/TRBV12-4
abundance: few
CDR3nt: TGTGCCAGCAGTTTGGACAGGGGAAAACCTGAAGCTTTCTTT
CDR3aa: CASSLDRGKPEAFF

d_gene: NA
j_gene: TRBJ1-2
v_gene: TRBV19
abundance: NA
CDR3nt: TGTGCCAGTAGTCCAGCCGGGGCACACCAGAGGAGGTACTATGGCTACACCTTC
CDR3aa: CASSPAGAHQRRYYGYTF

d_gene: NA
j_gene: TRBJ1-2
v_gene: TRBV5-1
abundance: few
CDR3nt: TGCGCCAGCAGCTTGGGGCAGGGAGGAGTTCTCGGGAACTATGGCTACACCTTC
CDR3aa: CASSLGQGGVLGNYGYTF

d_gene: NA
j_gene: TRBJ2-1
v_gene: TRBV7-3
abundance: many
CDR3nt: TGTGCCAGCAGCGTTAGCGTGAGCTCCTACAATGAGCAGTTCTTC
CDR3aa: CASSVSVSSYNEQFF

d_gene: TRBD2
j_gene: TRBJ2-7
v_gene: TRBV2
abundance: NA
CDR3nt: TGTGCCAGCAGTCTCAGCGGGAGGTTCTTCTACGAGCAGTACTTC
CDR3aa: CASSLSGRFFYEQYF

d_gene: NA
j_gene: TRBJ1-1
v_gene: TRBV6-5
abundance: NA
CDR3nt: TGTGCCAGCAGCCAAGGGGAATGGGGAACTGAAGCTTTCTTT
CDR3aa: CASSQGEWGTEAFF

d_gene: NA
j_gene: TRBJ2-3
v_gene: TRBV6-1
abundance: NA
CDR3nt: TGTGCCAGCAGTGATGAGCGGTTAACTAGCACAGATACGCAGTATTTT
CDR3aa: CASSDERLTSTDTQYF

d_gene: NA
j_gene: TRBJ2-3
v_gene: TRBV19
abundance: NA
CDR3nt: TGTGCCAGTATAGGGACAACTACTAGCACAGATACGCAGTATTTT
CDR3aa: CASIGTTTSTDTQYF

d_gene: NA
j_gene: TRBJ2-7
v_gene: TRBV6-2/TRBV6-3
abundance: many
CDR3nt: TGTGCCAGCAGTTCATCAGCTTCCCCCGGGCAGTACTTC
CDR3aa: CASSSSASPGQYF

d_gene: NA
j_gene: TRBJ2-7
v_gene: TRBV25-1
abundance: many
CDR3nt: TGTGCCAGCAGTGCCCTCGGTGGGGGGGCTTACGAGCAGTACTTC
CDR3aa: CASSALGGGAYEQYF

d_gene: NA
j_gene: TRBJ2-3
v_gene: TRBV30
abundance: many
CDR3nt: TGTGCCTGGAGCATACTTAGAGCAGATACGCAGTATTTT
CDR3aa: CAWSILRADTQYF

d_gene: NA
j_gene: TRBJ2-7
v_gene: TRBV7-9
abundance: NA
CDR3nt: TGTGCCAGCAGCTTAGTGGAGAGGACATACTACGAGCAGTACTTC
CDR3aa: CASSLVERTYYEQYF